The rows below give T cell receptor beta chains drawn from one sample of a study of cytomegalovirus exposure and HLA in healthy donors. Produced via immunoSEQ multiplex PCR; TCRdb's table is partial and in-frame only. Of about 200,000 clones listed, around 80% are singletons. The sequenced sample consisted of PBMCs. All receptors derive from a male donor in good health and CMV-seronegative. The CDR3 runs from the conserved cysteine through the conserved F or W. D genes are given only for firm matches. Clone sizes are given selectively: once, few, many, or a class where the clone is expanded.

. TRBJ2-7 TRBV25-1 . CASSQEGVLYEQYF TGTGCCAGCTCCCAAGAGGGGGTACTATACGAGCAGTACTTC
. TRBJ1-1 TRBV6-1 . CASSLGQLNTEAFF TGTGCCAGCAGTTTAGGACAGTTAAACACTGAAGCTTTCTTT
. TRBJ1-3 TRBV9 . CASSVAEFSGNTIYF TGTGCCAGCAGCGTAGCTGAGTTCTCTGGAAACACCATATATTTT
few TRBJ1-2 TRBV6-5 . CASSPTGAGYTF TGTGCCAGCAGTCCGACAGGCGCTGGCTACACCTTC
once TRBJ2-1 TRBV5-4 TRBD1 CASSRGGTGGNNEQFF TGTGCCAGCAGCCGGGGGGGGACAGGGGGGAACAATGAGCAGTTCTTC
. TRBJ2-2 TRBV29-1 . CSVSNSIASGELFF TGCAGCGTTTCCAACTCTATAGCGAGCGGGGAGCTGTTTTTT
. TRBJ1-5 TRBV28 TRBD1 CASRRTGSGNQPQHF TGTGCCAGCAGGCGGACAGGGAGTGGCAATCAGCCCCAGCATTTT
once TRBJ2-7 TRBV5-6 TRBD1 CASSFTGQGNYEQYF TGTGCCAGCAGCTTTACCGGACAGGGAAACTACGAGCAGTACTTC
. TRBJ2-7 TRBV5-1 TRBD1 CASSIGQDSSHEQYF TGCGCCAGCAGCATAGGACAGGACAGCTCCCACGAGCAGTACTTC
. TRBJ2-3 TRBV6-4 . CASSEAGGPTDTQYF TGTGCCAGCAGTGAAGCAGGAGGGCCGACAGATACGCAGTATTTT
. TRBJ2-7 TRBV6-1 TRBD2 CASSEGGSGIYEQYF TGTGCCAGCAGTGAAGGAGGGAGCGGGATTTACGAGCAGTACTTC
. TRBJ2-3 TRBV11-3 TRBD1 CASSFGGQGTDTQYF TGTGCCAGCAGCTTTGGAGGACAGGGAACAGATACGCAGTATTTT
. TRBJ2-1 TRBV4-1 . CASSHSTRNEQFF TGCGCCAGCAGCCATTCAACCAGGAATGAGCAGTTCTTC
. TRBJ2-3 TRBV6-4 . CASSPGTVTDTQYF TGTGCCAGCAGCCCCGGGACTGTCACAGATACGCAGTATTTT
. TRBJ1-2 TRBV7-9 TRBD1 CASSSQGTDYGYTF TGTGCCAGCAGCTCGCAGGGGACAGACTATGGCTACACCTTC
few TRBJ2-1 TRBV6-5 TRBD1 CASSIFGTGYNEQFF TGTGCCAGCAGTATCTTTGGGACAGGGTACAATGAGCAGTTCTTC
. TRBJ2-3 TRBV9 TRBD2 CASSPRLARHTDTQYF TGTGCCAGCAGCCCCCGACTAGCCCGACACACAGATACGCAGTATTTT
. TRBJ1-4 TRBV27 TRBD1 CASSYEGAGEKLFF TGTGCCAGCAGTTATGAGGGGGCCGGTGAAAAACTGTTTTTT
. TRBJ2-5 TRBV7-9 TRBD2 CASSSGLAYEETQYF TGTGCCAGCAGCTCTGGACTAGCGTATGAGGAGACCCAGTACTTC
few TRBJ2-7 TRBV7-9 . CASSPRDEQYF TGTGCCAGCAGCCCCCGCGACGAGCAGTACTTC
. TRBJ2-7 TRBV10-3 . CAIGKNSGYYEQYF TGTGCCATCGGAAAGAACTCAGGGTACTACGAGCAGTACTTC
few TRBJ1-3 TRBV19 . CASSETGASGNTIYF TGTGCCAGTAGTGAAACAGGTGCCTCTGGAAACACCATATATTTT
. TRBJ1-2 TRBV7-8 . CASSLVQGYGYTF TGTGCCAGCAGCTTAGTTCAGGGTTACGGCTACACCTTC
few TRBJ2-7 TRBV5-6 . CASSLVTGIFEQYF TGTGCCAGCAGCTTGGTTACAGGGATCTTCGAGCAGTACTTC
. TRBJ2-2 TRBV18 TRBD2 CASSLLLAGGTPPTGELFF TGTGCCAGCTCACTCTTACTAGCGGGAGGCACCCCCCCAACCGGGGAGCTGTTTTTT
few TRBJ2-7 TRBV4-1 TRBD1 CASSQAGTGGFYEQYF TGCGCCAGCAGCCAAGCCGGGACAGGGGGCTTCTACGAGCAGTACTTC
. TRBJ2-7 TRBV11-2 TRBD2 CASGTSGTTNYEQYF TGTGCCAGCGGGACTAGCGGAACCACTAATTACGAGCAGTACTTC
. TRBJ2-1 TRBV7-9 TRBD2 CASSSTSGNEQFF TGTGCCAGCAGCTCGACTAGCGGGAATGAGCAGTTCTTC
. TRBJ2-6 TRBV7-2 . CASSLAESGANVLTF TGTGCCAGCAGCTTAGCGGAGTCTGGGGCCAACGTCCTGACTTTC
few TRBJ2-3 TRBV18 . CASSPSFGQSTDTQYF TGTGCCAGCTCACCAAGTTTCGGACAGAGCACAGATACGCAGTATTTT
. TRBJ2-7 TRBV30 . CAWALTISYEQYF TGTGCCTGGGCTCTAACCATCTCCTACGAGCAGTACTTC
. TRBJ2-1 TRBV16 . CASSPERDEQFF TGTGCCAGCAGCCCCGAGCGTGATGAGCAGTTCTTC
. TRBJ1-5 TRBV25-1 . CASSETRVNQPQHF TGTGCCAGCAGTGAAACCAGGGTCAATCAGCCCCAGCATTTT
. TRBJ2-2 TRBV9 TRBD2 CASSVGRRVLGLAGTGELFF TGTGCCAGCAGCGTAGGGCGGCGGGTCCTCGGACTAGCGGGTACCGGGGAGCTGTTTTTT
. TRBJ2-1 TRBV6-4 TRBD2 CASSVEGRASNEQFF TGTGCCAGCAGTGTCGAGGGGAGGGCCTCGAATGAGCAGTTCTTC
. TRBJ2-7 TRBV6-1 TRBD2 CASSEWALTSDASYEQYF TGTGCCAGCAGTGAATGGGCCCTGACTAGCGACGCCTCCTACGAGCAGTACTTC
few TRBJ2-5 TRBV6-6 . CASSRQETQYF TGTGCCAGCAGCCGCCAAGAGACCCAGTACTTC
. TRBJ1-1 TRBV7-9 . CASSLKGPNTEAFF TGTGCCAGCAGCTTAAAGGGGCCGAACACTGAAGCTTTCTTT
. TRBJ1-6 TRBV7-9 . CASSFVPNSPLHF TGTGCCAGCAGCTTCGTTCCTAATTCACCCCTCCACTTT
. TRBJ1-1 TRBV7-6 TRBD1 CASSATPGQGIEAFF TGTGCCAGCAGCGCAACACCGGGACAGGGGATTGAAGCTTTCTTT
. TRBJ1-1 TRBV2 TRBD1 CASSEFDRGQFGKMNTEAFF TGTGCCAGCAGTGAATTCGACAGGGGACAGTTCGGAAAAATGAACACTGAAGCTTTCTTT
. TRBJ2-7 TRBV5-1 TRBD1 CASSPGQVTYEQYF TGCGCCAGCAGCCCTGGACAGGTTACCTACGAGCAGTACTTC
. TRBJ2-3 TRBV7-3 TRBD2 CASSLKGTSGTDTQYF TGTGCCAGCAGCTTAAAAGGGACTAGCGGCACAGATACGCAGTATTTT
once TRBJ1-6 TRBV18 TRBD1 CASSPIPPGTANSPLHF TGTGCCAGCTCACCAATTCCTCCCGGGACAGCTAATTCACCCCTCCACTTT
. TRBJ2-7 TRBV7-9 . CSSSQEVGTGAF .
. TRBJ2-1 TRBV5-8 TRBD1 CASSFAGTGYYEQFF TGTGCCAGCAGCTTTGCCGGGACAGGTTACTATGAGCAGTTCTTC
. TRBJ1-3 TRBV7-6 . CASSSHIATSGNTIYF TGTGCCAGCAGCTCCCATATAGCCACCTCTGGAAACACCATATATTTT
few TRBJ2-3 TRBV6-5 TRBD2 CASSYSGAGTDTQYF TGTGCCAGCAGTTACTCTGGAGCGGGAACGGATACGCAGTATTTT
. TRBJ2-7 TRBV19 TRBD2 CASSMGGGRAPEQYF TGTGCCAGTAGTATGGGTGGCGGGAGAGCGCCCGAGCAGTACTTC
. TRBJ2-7 TRBV21-1 . CASSKVRSLFRFSGTGREQYF TGTGCCAGCAGCAAAGTCCGGAGTCTCTTTCGGTTTAGCGGGACGGGTCGCGAGCAGTACTTC
. TRBJ2-1 TRBV7-9 . CASSLGRGEQFF TGTGCCAGCAGCTTAGGGAGGGGTGAGCAGTTCTTC
. TRBJ2-5 TRBV7-2 TRBD2 CASSLSTLGGLTQYF TGTGCCAGCAGCTTGTCAACACTGGGGGGGTTAACCCAGTACTTC
. TRBJ2-7 TRBV4-1 TRBD2 CASSQAGLAGGGSYEQYF TGCGCCAGCAGCCAAGCGGGGCTAGCGGGAGGAGGGTCCTACGAGCAGTACTTC
. TRBJ1-2 TRBV6-5 . CASSYSGGNYGYTF TGTGCCAGCAGTTACTCGGGAGGAAACTATGGCTACACCTTC
. TRBJ2-7 TRBV5-1 . CASSFNRYEQYF TGCGCCAGCAGCTTCAATCGGTACGAGCAGTACTTC
once TRBJ2-7 TRBV7-8 . CASSLSGLAYEQYF TGTGCCAGCAGCCTTTCTGGGCTAGCCTACGAGCAGTACTTC
. TRBJ2-7 TRBV5-1 . CASSLDLGLTYEQYF TGCGCCAGCAGCTTGGATTTAGGACTAACCTACGAGCAGTACTTC
. TRBJ2-2 TRBV6-6 . CASSSDHRQNTGELFF TGTGCCAGCAGTTCGGATCACAGACAGAACACCGGGGAGCTGTTTTTT
. TRBJ2-3 TRBV9 TRBD1 CASSVDSPGGVTDTQYF TGTGCCAGCAGCGTAGATTCTCCAGGGGGCGTCACAGATACGCAGTATTTT